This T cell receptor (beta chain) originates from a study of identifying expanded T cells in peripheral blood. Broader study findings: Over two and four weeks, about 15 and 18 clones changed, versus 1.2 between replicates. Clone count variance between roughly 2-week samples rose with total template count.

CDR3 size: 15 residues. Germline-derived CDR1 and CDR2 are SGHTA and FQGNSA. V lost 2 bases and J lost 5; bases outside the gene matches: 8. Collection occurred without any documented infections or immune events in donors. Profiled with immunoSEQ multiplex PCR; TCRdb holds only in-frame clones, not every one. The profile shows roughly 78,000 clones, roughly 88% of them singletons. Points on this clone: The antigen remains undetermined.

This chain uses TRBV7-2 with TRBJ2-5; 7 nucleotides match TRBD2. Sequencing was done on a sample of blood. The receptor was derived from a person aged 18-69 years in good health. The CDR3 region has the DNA TGTGCCAGCAGCTTATTGGGAGGGAGGGTTGAGACCCAGTACTTC. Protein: CASSLLGGRVETQYF. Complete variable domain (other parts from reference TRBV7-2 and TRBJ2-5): GAGVSQSPSNKVTEKGKDVELRCDPISGHTALYWYRQSLGQGLEFLIYFQGNSAPDKSGLPSDRFSAERTGGSVSTLTIQRTQQEDSAVYLCASSLLGGRVETQYFGPGTRLLVL.